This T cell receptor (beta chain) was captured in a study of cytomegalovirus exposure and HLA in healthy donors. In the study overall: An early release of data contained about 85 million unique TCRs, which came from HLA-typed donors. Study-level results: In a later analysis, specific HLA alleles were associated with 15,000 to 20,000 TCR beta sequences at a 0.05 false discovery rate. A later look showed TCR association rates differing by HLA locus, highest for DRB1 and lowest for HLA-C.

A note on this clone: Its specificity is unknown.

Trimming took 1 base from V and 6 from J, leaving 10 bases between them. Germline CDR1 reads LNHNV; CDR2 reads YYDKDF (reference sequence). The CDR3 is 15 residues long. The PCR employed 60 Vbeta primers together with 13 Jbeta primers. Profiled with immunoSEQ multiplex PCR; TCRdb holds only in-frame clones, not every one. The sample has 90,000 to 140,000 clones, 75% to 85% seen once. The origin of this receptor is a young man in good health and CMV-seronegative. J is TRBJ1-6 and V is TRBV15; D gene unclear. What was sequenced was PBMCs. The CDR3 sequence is CATSRASEGNSPLHF. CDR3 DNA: TGTGCCACCAGCAGAGCCTCCGAGGGTAATTCACCCCTCCACTTT.